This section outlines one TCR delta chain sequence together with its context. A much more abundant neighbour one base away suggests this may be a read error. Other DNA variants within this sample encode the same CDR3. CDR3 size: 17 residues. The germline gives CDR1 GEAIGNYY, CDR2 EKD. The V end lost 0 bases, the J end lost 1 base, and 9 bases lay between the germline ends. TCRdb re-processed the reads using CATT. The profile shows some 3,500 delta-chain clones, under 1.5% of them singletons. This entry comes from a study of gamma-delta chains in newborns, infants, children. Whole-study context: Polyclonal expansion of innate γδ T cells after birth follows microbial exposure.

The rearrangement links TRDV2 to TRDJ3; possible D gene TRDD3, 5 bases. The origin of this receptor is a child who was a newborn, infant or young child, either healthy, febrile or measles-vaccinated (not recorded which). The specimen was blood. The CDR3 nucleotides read TGTGCCTGTGACACCCCCGGGGGGTCCTGGGACACCCGACAGATGTTTTTC. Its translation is CACDTPGGSWDTRQMFF.